Shown below are 22 T cell receptor beta chains from a single sample sequenced in a study of T cell repertoires in aging, cancer and after chemotherapy. Multiplex touch-down PCR with TRB-A/B primers amplified rearranged V-D-J TRB sequences. TCRdb re-called the multiplex PCR reads through MiXCR, storing one row per CDR3 protein. The table records around 13,000 distinct CDR3 sequences, 21% of them present only once. TCR beta rearrangements were amplified from peripheral blood genomic DNA. Material for sequencing was blood. These receptors were taken from a human donor in good health.

This clonotype has just a few counts. This chain links TRBV11-2 with TRBJ2-7; a possible D gene is TRBD2 (6 bases). CDR3 length equals 14 residues. Germline V gene data show CDR1 as SGHAT and CDR2 as FQNNGV. V was trimmed by 5 bases and J by 3 bases, leaving 14 bases between them. The CDR3 reads CASSPVSGFYEQYF. CDR3 bases: TGTGCCAGCAGCCCCGTGAGCGGGTTCTACGAGCAGTACTTC.

The CDR3 loop reads CASSSPPPWAGELFF. The CDR3 DNA sequence: TGTGCCAGCAGCTCCCCACCGCCCTGGGCCGGGGAGCTGTTTTTT. V is TRBV5-6 and J is TRBJ2-2; D is unresolved. The CDR3 has 15 amino acids. Germline-derived CDR1 and CDR2 are SGHDT and YYEEEE. V was clipped by 3 bases and J by 6 bases, with 15 bases between them.

The chain uses TRBV20-1 and TRBJ2-3; no clear D. The CDR3 covers 15 residues. Trimming left V 0 bases short and J 2 bases short, with 12 bases between. Germline loops: CDR1 DFQATT, CDR2 SNEGSKA (reference sequence). CDR3 sequence: CSARDVRLSTDTQYF. In DNA, the CDR3 is TGCAGTGCTAGAGATGTCAGGCTATCCACAGATACGCAGTATTTT.

Many counts were recorded for this clonotype. The gene calls are TRBV7-9 and TRBJ2-1, with D possibly being TRBD2 (5 bases). This CDR3 region has 13 residues. Germline assignment: CDR1 SEHNR and CDR2 FQNEAQ (reference sequence). V was trimmed by 1 base and J by 5 bases, leaving 6 bases between them. The CDR3 sequence: CASSLGGHNEQFF. The CDR3 bases are TGTGCCAGCAGCTTAGGAGGGCACAATGAGCAGTTCTTC.

The chain carries TRBV12-3 or TRBV12-4 and TRBJ2-5; D remains unclear. V lost 5 bases and J 5 bases, leaving 6 bases between the germline ends. The length of the CDR3 is 11 residues. In nucleotides, the CDR3 is TGTGCCAGCAGTCCCCAGGAGACCCAGTACTTC. Residues: CASSPQETQYF.

This clonotype was observed once. One junction end does not reproduce the germline sequence, and a read error may be involved. This chain links TRBV5-5 with TRBJ2-1, with 8 bases lining up with TRBD2. This CDR3 has 15 amino acids. Per the germline V gene, CDR1 is SGHKS and CDR2 is YYEKEE (reference sequence). The CDR3 reads CASSQLRGAMDEQFF. CDR3 nucleotides: TGCGCCAGCAGTCAATTGCGGGGGGCCATGGATGAGCAGTTCTTC. Full variable domain (remainder filled in from reference TRBV5-5 and TRBJ2-1): DAGVTQSPTHLIKTRGQQVTLRCSPISGHKSVSWYQQVLGQGPQFIFQYYEKEERGRGNFPDRFSARQFPNYSSELNVNALLLGDSALYLCASSQLRGAMDEQFFGPGTRLTVL.

This clonotype is labeled medium-sized. The chain joins TRBV27 to TRBJ1-6, with a possible D match to TRBD1 (5 bases). Germline values: CDR1 MNHEY, CDR2 SMNVEV (reference sequence). V lost 5 bases and J lost 9, with 17 bases in between. The CDR3 has 15 residues. CDR3 nucleotide sequence: TGTGCCAGCAGTCGATGGGGGGGAGAAGGTTCACCCCTCCACTTT. This sequence encodes CASSRWGGEGSPLHF.

This clonotype came up a few times. The chain links TRBV4-3 to TRBJ2-7, with unresolved D. CDR1 and CDR2 (germline): LGHNA, YSLEER. The CDR3 loop spans 15 amino acids. V gave up 0 bases and J gave up 6 bases, with 15 bases separating them. CDR3 in DNA: TGCGCCAGCAGCCAAGATGTACTAAATCGAGGCGAGCAGTACTTC. It encodes CASSQDVLNRGEQYF.

About this clonotype: Possible read error: a much larger clone is one base away. The chain employs TRBV19 and TRBJ2-1; D may match TRBD1 or TRBD2 (5 bases each). The CDR3 totals 15 residues. Germline CDR1 LNHDA, CDR2 SQIVND (reference sequence). V lost 3 bases and J 3 bases, leaving 12 bases between the germline ends. The CDR3 sequence is CASSIWGRIYNEQFF. The CDR3 nucleotides read TGTGCCAGTAGTATCTGGGGACGGATCTACAATGAGCAGTTCTTC.

The chain recombines TRBV9 with TRBJ2-3; a possible D gene is TRBD2 (7 bases). This CDR3 has 15 amino acids. Looked up from germline, CDR1 is SGDLS and CDR2 is YYNGEE. Trimming pared 3 bases from V and 6 bases from J, leaving 17 bases between. CDR3 protein: CASSAWMGGLDTQYF. DNA of the CDR3: TGTGCCAGCAGCGCCTGGATGGGGGGGCTGGATACGCAGTATTTT.

This clonotype has only a few counts. The chain carries TRBV20-1 and TRBJ1-2, with a possible D match to TRBD1 (6 bases). This CDR3 contains 16 residues. Trimming removed 6 bases from V and 4 bases from J, with 24 bases in between. Germline V gene sequence: CDR1 DFQATT, CDR2 SNEGSKA (reference sequence). The CDR3 DNA reads TGCAGTGCCCTGCTGATTACAGGGTTGGGGGGCTATGGCTACACCTTC. Translating it yields CSALLITGLGGYGYTF.

This clonotype was counted a few times. This chain joins TRBV4-3 and TRBJ2-2; D is possibly TRBD1 (6 bases). The V and J ends lost 0 bases and 4 bases respectively, with 12 bases between them. Germline V CDR1 and CDR2: LGHNA, YSLEER. CDR3 size: 16 residues. The CDR3 here is CASSQDSGAPTGELFF. As DNA, the CDR3 is TGCGCCAGCAGCCAAGATTCAGGGGCTCCCACCGGGGAGCTGTTTTTT.

This clonotype was recorded a few times. The chain uses TRBV12-3 or TRBV12-4 and TRBJ2-2, with D perhaps TRBD2 (6 bases). Trimming cost V 5 bases and J 1 base, with 17 bases left between them. The CDR3 has 17 amino acids. This chain's CDR3 is CASSHPAGTGNTGELFF. The DNA for the CDR3 is TGTGCCAGCAGTCACCCGGCAGGGACTGGGAACACCGGGGAGCTGTTTTTT.

This clonotype was found a few times. The V gene is TRBV5-1, the J gene TRBJ1-5, with no clear D. This CDR3 has 13 residues. Trimming left V 0 bases short and J 7 bases short, with 8 bases between. CDR1 SGHRS and CDR2 YFSETQ come from the germline V gene. The CDR3 coding sequence is TGCGCCAGCAGCTTGGGGGCGAGCCAGCCCCAGCATTTT. It is translated as CASSLGASQPQHF.

A few counts support this clonotype. The chain uses TRBV6-2 or TRBV6-3 and TRBJ2-6; D could derive from TRBD1 or TRBD2 (6 bases each). Trimming removed 0 bases from V and 3 bases from J, with 9 bases in between. The CDR3 spans 16 residues. The germline V gene encodes CDR1 MNHEY and CDR2 SVGEGT. CDR3 region: CASSYSGGFGANVLTF. As DNA, the CDR3 is TGTGCCAGCAGTTACTCGGGGGGCTTTGGGGCCAACGTCCTGACTTTC.

This clonotype is medium-sized by share. V usage is TRBV20-1 and J usage is TRBJ2-7; weak D call: TRBD1 (7 bases). The CDR3 has 14 residues. CDR1 DFQATT and CDR2 SNEGSKA come from the germline V gene (reference sequence). The V end was cut by 3 bases, the J end by 5 bases, with 17 bases between. The CDR3 here is CSARGGQPGDEQYF. DNA of the CDR3: TGCAGTGCTAGGGGGGGACAGCCGGGTGACGAGCAGTACTTC.

The chain has TRBV4-2 and TRBJ2-1; TRBD2 matches at 9 bases. The length of the CDR3 is 17 residues. Germline trimming cut 0 bases from V and 3 bases from J; bases unmatched to any gene: 6. Germline loops: CDR1 LGHNA, CDR2 YNFKEQ. The CDR3 reads CASSQEFSGGLYNEQFF. The CDR3 bases are TGTGCCAGCAGCCAAGAATTTAGCGGGGGCCTCTACAATGAGCAGTTCTTC.

In this sample, this clonotype is medium-sized. The J gene is TRBJ1-6, the V gene TRBV18; 7 positions match TRBD1. V trimming: 4 bases; J trimming: 7 bases; junction bases outside the gene matches: 4. The germline CDR1 and CDR2 sequences are KGHSH and LQKENI. This CDR3 is built from 14 residues. For the CDR3, the DNA is TGTGCCAGCTCACGGGACAGCACCAATTCACCCCTCCACTTT. Encoded protein: CASSRDSTNSPLHF.

This clonotype is medium-sized in the sample. V gene TRBV19 combines with J gene TRBJ1-1, with 8 nucleotides matching TRBD1. CDR1 and CDR2 from the germline V gene are LNHDA and SQIVND (reference sequence). The CDR3 is 14 amino acids. The V and J ends lost 3 bases and 6 bases, in that order; junction bases with no gene match: 6. CDR3 sequence reads: CASSIQGALAEAFF. CDR3 DNA: TGTGCCAGTAGTATTCAGGGGGCATTGGCTGAAGCTTTCTTT.

Only one count was recorded for this clonotype. The chain combines TRBV7-9 with TRBJ2-7, with 7 bases aligning to TRBD1. Trimming removed 0 bases from V and 1 base from J; junction bases left unmatched: 12. The CDR3 runs to 18 residues. CDR1 and CDR2 from the germline V gene are SEHNR and FQNEAQ (reference sequence). CDR3 sequence reads: CASSLAGQANSPSYEQYF. The CDR3 nucleotides read TGTGCCAGCAGCTTAGCTGGACAGGCCAATTCACCTTCCTACGAGCAGTACTTC.

This clonotype was seen more than once but under ten times. The chain links TRBV11-2 to TRBJ1-1; 7 bases are a match to TRBD1. The CDR3 runs to 16 residues. The germline V gene has CDR1 SGHAT and CDR2 FQNNGV. V gave up 1 base and J gave up 4 bases; unmatched junction bases: 9. This CDR3 is CASSLVLQGKGTEAFF. The CDR3 bases are TGTGCCAGCAGCTTAGTCCTACAGGGGAAGGGCACTGAAGCTTTCTTT.

This clonotype was seen a handful of times. The V gene is TRBV6-4, the J gene TRBJ1-5; 8 positions match TRBD1. V dropped 2 bases and J dropped 0; count of bases not matched to a gene: 9. Germline CDR1 reads MRHNA; CDR2 reads SNTAGT. The CDR3 is 18 residues long. The CDR3 reads CASSDPGGAVPSNQPQHF. The CDR3 nucleotides are TGTGCCAGCAGTGACCCAGGGGGCGCAGTCCCTAGCAATCAGCCCCAGCATTTT.